These 19 T cell receptor beta chains originate from one sample sequenced in a study of a mutant IDH1 vaccine in newly diagnosed glioma. The time point: week 47, end of study. In every dose of vaccine, 300 ug of mutant IDH1 20-mer peptide was given alongside topical imiquimod. Generated by immunoSEQ multiplex PCR, the TCRdb table keeps only in-frame clones and is missing some. The sample lists approximately 80,000 clones, 75% to 90% seen once, with under 6.5% in the top ten. The antigens these receptors bind are not known. Specimen: PBMCs, collected from a glioma patient whose treatment included an IDH1 peptide vaccine. These receptors all come from a man aged 35 to 55 with glioma.

This chain connects TRBV18 to TRBJ1-4, with TRBD1 matching 7 bases. The CDR3 is 17 residues long. J lost 0 bases, V lost 3 bases, and 7 bases had no gene match. Germline loops: CDR1 KGHSH, CDR2 LQKENI. CDR3 nucleotide sequence: TGTGCCAGCTCACCGAAGGGACAGCTTGCAACTAATGAAAAACTGTTTTTT. As protein: CASSPKGQLATNEKLFF.

V gene TRBV6-6 combines with J gene TRBJ1-1; D unclear. Germline assignment: CDR1 MNHNY and CDR2 SVGAGI (reference sequence). The V end lost 2 bases, the J end lost 4 bases, and 11 bases lay between the germline ends. This CDR3 comprises 14 residues. The CDR3 region is CASSYSQRGTEAFF. CDR3 nucleotides: TGTGCCAGCAGTTACAGCCAACGGGGCACTGAAGCTTTCTTT.

The chain employs TRBV10-1 and TRBJ1-5; D remains unclear. Germline V gives CDR1 WNHNN, CDR2 SYGVQD (reference sequence). CDR3 length: 12 residues. Trimming shortened V by 0 bases and J by 6 bases, and 3 bases separated the two germline ends. The CDR3 DNA reads TGCGCCAGCAGTGAGTCAGGTCAGCCCCAGCATTTT. Translated, it gives CASSESGQPQHF.

The V and J genes are TRBV7-9 and TRBJ2-5, with D perhaps matching TRBD1 (6 bases). This CDR3 comprises 15 residues. CDR1 and CDR2 (germline): SEHNR, FQNEAQ (reference sequence). Between the trimmed V and J ends, which lost 3 bases and 1 base, there was a span of 12 bases. DNA of the CDR3: TGTGCCAGCAGCTTTACAGGGAGCCTCCAAGAGACCCAGTACTTC. This codes for CASSFTGSLQETQYF.

The chain recombines TRBV7-9 with TRBJ1-2; D ambiguous. Germline V gives CDR1 SEHNR, CDR2 FQNEAQ (reference sequence). Trimming cost V 8 bases and J 5 bases, with 12 bases left between them. The CDR3 consists of 12 residues. This chain's CDR3 is CASLNPPYGYTF. CDR3 sequence (DNA): TGTGCCAGCCTCAATCCACCGTATGGCTACACCTTC.

The gene calls are TRBV28 and TRBJ2-7; D ambiguous. The CDR3 covers 11 residues. Germline CDR1 is MDHEN and CDR2 is SYDVKM. Trimming took off 6 bases at V and 3 bases at J, with 6 bases between the two ends. The CDR3 reads CASSGYYEQYF. CDR3 nucleotides: TGTGCCAGCAGCGGATACTACGAGCAGTACTTC.

Comment on this clone: The sample holds other DNA sequences that translate to the same CDR3. The V call is TRBV18, the J call TRBJ1-5, with 7 bases matching TRBD1. J was trimmed by 5 bases and V by 2 bases; bases with no gene match: 3. Germline assignment: CDR1 KGHSH and CDR2 LQKENI. This CDR3 is built from 14 residues. The CDR3, as DNA: TGTGCCAGCTCACCAGACAGGGCCGATCAGCCCCAGCATTTT. Translation: CASSPDRADQPQHF.

This rearrangement joins TRBV7-8 to TRBJ1-5, with a possible D match to TRBD1 (5 bases). The CDR3 extends over 15 amino acids. V lost 5 bases and J lost 5, with 16 bases in between. Germline V gene data show CDR1 as SGHVS and CDR2 as FQNEAQ. CDR3 loop: CASSLGLWTYQPQHF. Here the CDR3 DNA reads TGTGCCAGCAGCCTGGGACTTTGGACCTATCAGCCCCAGCATTTT.

V gene TRBV6-6 combines with J gene TRBJ2-7, with TRBD1 matching over 7 bases. Per germline, CDR1 MNHNY and CDR2 SVGAGI (reference sequence). V was clipped by 7 bases and J by 0 bases; unmatched bases: 9. The length of the CDR3 is 15 residues. The CDR3 region is CASTLLTGSSYEQYF. The CDR3 DNA is TGTGCCAGCACCTTGCTGACAGGGAGCTCCTACGAGCAGTACTTC.

Regarding this clone: The same CDR3 also results from other DNA sequences found in this sample. This chain connects TRBV10-3 to TRBJ1-5; D remains unclear. Trimming cost V 0 bases and J 2 bases, with 11 bases left between them. The length of the CDR3 is 16 residues. Germline V gives CDR1 ENHRY, CDR2 SYGVKD. The CDR3 region is CAISESGQVGNQPQHF. The CDR3 DNA follows: TGTGCCATCAGTGAGTCAGGGCAGGTGGGCAATCAGCCCCAGCATTTT.

The V gene is TRBV30, the J gene TRBJ2-1; the D gene is possibly TRBD1 (6 bases). Germline CDR1 reads GTSNPN; CDR2 reads SVGIG (reference sequence). The CDR3 extends over 18 amino acids. V was clipped by 4 bases and J by 4 bases, with 26 bases between them. This CDR3 is CAWTNPRKDRLRYNEQFF. Written as DNA, the CDR3 is TGTGCCTGGACCAATCCCCGAAAAGACAGGCTTAGATACAATGAGCAGTTCTTC.

The chain carries TRBV7-8 and TRBJ2-7, with 9 bases that match TRBD1. The V gene end was trimmed by 0 bases and the J gene end by 4 bases; junction bases not matched to a gene: 4. Germline CDR1 reads SGHVS; CDR2 reads FQNEAQ. The CDR3 spans 15 residues. The CDR3 DNA reads as TGTGCCAGCAGCTTAGCCCAGACAGGGGGGTACGAGCAGTACTTC. Protein product: CASSLAQTGGYEQYF.

This chain uses TRBV2 with TRBJ2-5; D might be TRBD2 (5 bases). Near its end, the DNA agrees better with TRBJ2-7, so the J call may be wrong. The germline V gene has CDR1 SNHLY and CDR2 FYNNEI. The length of the CDR3 is 11 residues. This CDR3 is CASSGGYEQYF. The CDR3 region has the DNA TGTGCCAGCAGTGGCGGGTACGAGCAGTACTTC.

The chain couples TRBV7-6 to TRBJ2-1, with TRBD2 matching 10 bases. Per germline, CDR1 SGHVS and CDR2 FNYEAQ. V was pared by 2 bases and J by 0 bases, with 13 bases of the junction left unmatched. The CDR3 consists of 20 residues. CDR3: CASSLSGVAGGFSSYNEQFF. The CDR3 DNA follows: TGTGCCAGCAGCTTAAGTGGGGTAGCGGGAGGTTTTAGCTCCTACAATGAGCAGTTCTTC.

The J gene is TRBJ2-2, the V gene TRBV4-2; possible D gene TRBD2, 6 bases. Deletions cut 4 bases from V and 7 bases from J, with 16 bases between. In germline, CDR1 is LGHNA, CDR2 YNFKEQ. The CDR3 is 15 residues long. CDR3 sequence reads: CASSLGGTRGGELFF. In nucleotides, the CDR3 is TGTGCCAGCAGCCTCGGCGGGACGAGGGGCGGGGAGCTGTTTTTT.

This sequence joins TRBV7-2 and TRBJ1-3; the match to TRBD1 covers 9 bases. J lost 5 bases, V lost 4 bases, and 9 bases had no gene match. The germline V gene has CDR1 SGHTA and CDR2 FQGNSA. The CDR3 loop spans 16 amino acids. CDR3: CASSSSRDRDRNTIYF. In DNA form, the CDR3 reads TGTGCCAGCAGCTCGAGCCGGGACAGGGACAGAAACACCATATATTTT.

This CDR3 is CASSLRGHLGNTQYF. The DNA for the CDR3 is TGTGCCAGCAGTTTAAGGGGGCACCTCGGGAATACGCAGTATTTT. The rearrangement links TRBV28 to TRBJ2-3, with TRBD1 matching over 7 bases. The germline V gene has CDR1 MDHEN and CDR2 SYDVKM. The CDR3 has 15 residues. The V segment lost 2 bases and the J segment 7 bases; nucleotides outside the gene matches: 9.

The rearrangement links TRBV11-2 to TRBJ2-5, with 8 bases aligning to TRBD2. Germline values: CDR1 SGHAT, CDR2 FQNNGV. The junction had 9 bases not matched to a gene; V was cut back by 5 bases and J by 1 base. The CDR3 is made up of 16 amino acids. The CDR3 loop reads CASSAGTRGSQETQYF. CDR3 coding DNA: TGTGCCAGCAGCGCCGGGACTAGGGGAAGCCAAGAGACCCAGTACTTC.

This sequence joins TRBV5-6 and TRBJ2-3; TRBD2 matches at 13 bases. J lost 2 bases, V lost 6 bases, and 12 bases had no gene match. The CDR3 spans 18 residues. Germline loops: CDR1 SGHDT, CDR2 YYEEEE. CDR3 DNA sequence: TGTGCCAGCAACCGACTAACTAGCGGGGGGGCCCCCACAGATACGCAGTATTTT. It yields the protein CASNRLTSGGAPTDTQYF.